The rows below give T cell receptor beta chains drawn from one sample of a study of T cells in Graves' hyperthyroidism and ophthalmopathy. TCRdb reprocessed the multiplex PCR reads via MiXCR and lists one record per CDR3 protein. The profile shows around 300,000 distinct CDR3 sequences, around 13% of them singletons. Sequencing was done on a sample of blood. The receptors were gathered from a woman aged 25 to 39 with Graves' hyperthyroidism. The CDR3 runs from the conserved cysteine through the conserved F or W. A D gene is named only where the DNA matches it firmly. Clone sizes are given selectively: once, few, many, or a class where the clone is expanded.

V gene	J gene	clone size	D gene	CDR3 protein	CDR3 DNA
TRBV20-1	TRBJ2-7	few	TRBD2	CSASNLAGGFYEQYF	TGCAGTGCTAGTAACCTAGCGGGAGGTTTCTACGAGCAGTACTTC
TRBV10-2	TRBJ1-5	many	-	CASSESPGTAADLPQHF	TGCGCCAGCAGTGAGTCACCAGGGACCGCTGCCGACTTGCCCCAGCATTTT
TRBV28	TRBJ1-1	many	TRBD1	CASGETGGGTEAFF	TGTGCCAGCGGCGAGACAGGGGGAGGCACTGAAGCTTTCTTT
TRBV19	TRBJ1-2	many	TRBD1	CASRPQKGQGDHGYTF	TGTGCCAGTAGACCCCAGAAGGGACAGGGCGATCATGGCTACACCTTC
TRBV20-1	TRBJ2-5	-	-	CSARRSAETQYF	TGCAGTGCTAGAAGATCTGCCGAGACCCAGTACTTC
TRBV12-3/TRBV12-4	TRBJ2-1	many	TRBD2	CASSTSGRAGNEQFF	TGTGCCAGCAGTACCAGCGGGAGGGCGGGAAATGAGCAGTTCTTC
TRBV27	TRBJ1-5	many	-	CASRQGVRQPQHF	TGTGCCAGCAGGCAAGGGGTTCGTCAGCCCCAGCATTTT
TRBV3-1	TRBJ1-5	many	-	CASSQDRAVGPQHF	TGTGCCAGCAGCCAAGACCGGGCGGTGGGGCCCCAGCATTTT
TRBV7-2	TRBJ1-1	few	-	CASSLASTATIGAFF	TGTGCCAGCAGCTTAGCTAGCACAGCTACCATTGGAGCTTTCTTT
TRBV3-1	TRBJ1-2	-	TRBD1	CASSQPGTAYGYTF	TGTGCCAGCAGCCAACCAGGGACAGCCTATGGCTACACCTTC
TRBV20-1	TRBJ2-1	many	TRBD2	CSARGGLAGGARNEQFF	TGCAGTGCTAGAGGGGGTTTAGCGGGAGGGGCGAGGAATGAGCAGTTCTTC
TRBV20-1	TRBJ1-5	many	TRBD1	CSARGQGAVSNQPQHF	TGCAGTGCTAGAGGGCAGGGGGCGGTTAGCAATCAGCCCCAGCATTTT
TRBV6-1	TRBJ1-1	many	-	CASSGRGIGSAEAFF	TGTGCCAGCAGTGGACGGGGGATAGGCTCTGCTGAAGCTTTCTTT
TRBV28	TRBJ2-7	many	-	CASSFPAVGVEQYF	TGTGCCAGCAGTTTCCCGGCGGTCGGGGTAGAGCAGTACTTC
TRBV28	TRBJ1-2	-	-	CASSPGGIGEGYGYTF	TGTGCCAGCAGTCCGGGAGGAATCGGAGAGGGGTATGGCTACACCTTC
TRBV3-1	TRBJ2-7	few	TRBD2	CASSLRLAGREQYF	TGTGCCAGCAGCCTAAGACTAGCGGGGCGGGAGCAGTACTTC
TRBV19	TRBJ2-3	-	TRBD1	CASSKEIRGSRTDTQYF	TGTGCCAGTAGTAAAGAAATCAGGGGGTCGCGCACAGATACGCAGTATTTT
TRBV6-2/TRBV6-3	TRBJ2-3	many	TRBD2	CASRRLAGGPRTDTQYF	TGTGCCAGCAGACGCCTAGCGGGAGGGCCCAGGACAGATACGCAGTATTTT
TRBV30	TRBJ1-1	-	-	CGWSREGLPLNAEAFF	TGTGGCTGGAGTCGGGAGGGGTTACCCTTGAACGCTGAAGCTTTCTTT
TRBV6-4	TRBJ2-7	-	TRBD2	CASKRLAGDSTHEQYF	TGTGCCAGCAAACGACTAGCGGGAGATTCAACCCACGAGCAGTACTTC
TRBV2	TRBJ2-2	many	-	CASEIDTGELFF	TGTGCCAGTGAGATTGACACCGGGGAGCTGTTTTTT
TRBV7-3	TRBJ2-1	many	-	CASSLRGGQPYNEQFF	TGTGCCAGCAGCTTAAGGGGCGGCCAGCCCTACAATGAGCAGTTCTTC
TRBV2	TRBJ1-1	many	-	CASRSKTTGLVWGTEAFF	TGTGCCAGCCGCTCCAAAACCACAGGGTTGGTATGGGGCACTGAAGCTTTCTTT
TRBV29-1	TRBJ2-2	many	TRBD2	CSVETSGSLNTGELFF	TGCAGCGTTGAAACTAGCGGGAGTCTAAACACCGGGGAGCTGTTTTTT
TRBV19	TRBJ2-2	few	-	CASSIVGRGSTGELFF	TGTGCCAGTAGTATTGTTGGCAGAGGGAGCACCGGGGAGCTGTTTTTT
TRBV24-1	TRBJ2-1	-	TRBD1	CATRGDSYNEQFF	TGTGCCACCAGGGGGGACAGTTACAATGAGCAGTTCTTC
TRBV20-1	TRBJ2-1	-	TRBD2	CSASGGLAVYNEQFF	TGCAGTGCTAGTGGGGGACTAGCGGTCTACAATGAGCAGTTCTTC
TRBV28	TRBJ2-7	-	-	CASTQERPYEQYF	TGTGCCAGCACCCAAGAAAGACCCTACGAGCAGTACTTC
TRBV4-3	TRBJ2-7	-	-	CASSQEYIGLGYEQYF	TGCGCCAGCAGCCAAGAGTATATAGGACTTGGCTACGAGCAGTACTTC
TRBV20-1	TRBJ2-5	many	TRBD2	CSARDSGGAGRETQYF	TGCAGTGCTAGAGATTCGGGGGGGGCAGGTCGAGAGACCCAGTACTTC
TRBV13	TRBJ2-2	many	-	CASSFRLAGELFF	TGTGCCAGCAGCTTTCGATTAGCCGGGGAGCTGTTTTTT
TRBV7-6	TRBJ2-2	-	-	CASSPVVAGELFF	TGTGCCAGCAGCCCCGTGGTAGCCGGGGAGCTGTTTTTT
TRBV7-9	TRBJ2-1	-	-	CASSPDLNEQFF	TGTGCCAGCAGCCCGGACCTCAATGAGCAGTTCTTC
TRBV7-2	TRBJ2-5	many	-	CASSSISTETQYF	TGTGCCAGCAGCTCCATCTCCACGGAGACCCAGTACTTC